The clone carrying this T cell receptor (beta chain) came up a few times. The entry originates in a study of blood T cell repertoires in COVID-19. Study processing details: Reference gene primer amplification in the assay estimated nucleated cell counts. The repertoire was sequenced with immunoSEQ multiplex PCR; TCRdb's copy has only in-frame clones and lacks some. V, J and clone size are taken as reported in that table, and D and trimming were inferred from the DNA itself. The table has some 120,000 clones, roughly 72% seen once. J was trimmed by 5 bases and V by 6 bases; bases with no gene match: 3. Germline V CDR1 and CDR2: SNHLY, FYNNEI. The length of the CDR3 is 13 residues.

The specimen sequenced was peripheral blood. This sequence originates from a human donor in a cohort sampled during active COVID-19. This chain uses TRBV2 with TRBJ1-5; TRBD1 agrees at 8 bases. The CDR3 DNA sequence: TGTGCCAGCAGGACAGGGGAGGATCAGCCCCAGCATTTT. Its protein is CASRTGEDQPQHF.